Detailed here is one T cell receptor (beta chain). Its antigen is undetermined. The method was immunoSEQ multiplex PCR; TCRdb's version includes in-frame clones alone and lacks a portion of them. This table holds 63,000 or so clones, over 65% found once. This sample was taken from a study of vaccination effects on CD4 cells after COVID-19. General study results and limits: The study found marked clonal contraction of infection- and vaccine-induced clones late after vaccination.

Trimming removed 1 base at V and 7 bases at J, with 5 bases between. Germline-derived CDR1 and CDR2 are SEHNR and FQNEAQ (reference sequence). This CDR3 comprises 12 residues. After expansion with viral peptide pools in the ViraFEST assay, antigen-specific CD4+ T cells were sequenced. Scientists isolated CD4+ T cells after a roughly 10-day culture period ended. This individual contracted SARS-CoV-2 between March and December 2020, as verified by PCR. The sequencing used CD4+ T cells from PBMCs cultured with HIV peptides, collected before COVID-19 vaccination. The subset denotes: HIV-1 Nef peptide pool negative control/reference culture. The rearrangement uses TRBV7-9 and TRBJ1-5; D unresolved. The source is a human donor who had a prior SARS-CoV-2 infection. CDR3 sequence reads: CASSLVGQPQHF. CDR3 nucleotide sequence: TGTGCCAGCAGCTTAGTGGGACAGCCCCAGCATTTT.